This T cell receptor (beta chain) was observed in a study of blood T cell repertoires in COVID-19 (TCRdb year 2020). About the study as a whole: Collaborator samples came from the United States, Italy and Spain and covered acute and convalescent phases of COVID-19. The prospective study material was composed of cDNA or gDNA derived from T cells, B-cell-depleted T cells, or PBMCs. The dataset comprised deeply sampled blood TCRbeta repertoires from subjects exposed to, actively infected with, or recovered from COVID-19. The repertoires were released in a freely available public database meant as a resource for research on the immune response to SARS-CoV-2. Samples were obtained from the ongoing ImmuneRACE study (first 160 participants) and from 1,200 or so subjects provided by 6 global collaborators. Nearly every sample came with metadata listing a de-identified subject ID, COVID-19 status, age in years and sex. Where available, HLA class I and class II types were taken from metadata supplied by the sample provider and were not determined by assay-based typing.

The immunoSEQ Assay, a bias-controlled multiplex PCR, was used to amplify TCRbeta CDR3 regions from genomic DNA. The original pipeline was this. Nucleated cell counts per sample were estimated from amplification of reference gene primers within the assay. Sequence reads were collapsed and filtered to measure the absolute abundance of every unique TCRbeta CDR3 rearrangement. For each sample, productive Simpson clonality was calculated as the square root of Simpson's diversity index across productive rearrangements. TCRdb re-hosts the immuneACCESS table, in-frame sequences only. Its copies lack some clones; in the studies checked, an unresolved V gene accounts for under half of them, and the cause for the rest is not known. V, J and clone size reflect that table, while D and trimming were determined from the DNA. The sample yields under 250,000 clones; approximately 90% were counted once. The ten largest clones take up roughly 0.69% of the sample.

Whole blood was collected in K2EDTA tubes by collaborating institutions according to the institutions' own protocols. Collaborator samples were shipped for TCRbeta analysis as frozen whole blood, isolated PBMCs, or DNA extracted from either sample type. On this clone: Its antigen specificity is not known. No base qualities exist here, and no much larger clone lies one base off it.

The germline V gene (reference sequence) sets CDR1 to LNHDA and CDR2 to SQIVND. The CDR3 numbers 15 residues from cysteine through phenylalanine. Just CDR3 DNA is preserved here, 45 bases in frame from base 1. The junction shows trimming of 1 base on V and 5 bases on J, plus 14 bases between the germline ends. Findings and caveats that apply to the study as a whole: The amount of clinical and demographic metadata varied by source and participant and was provided uncurated.

The clonotype was recovered from a man in his forties with acute or convalescent COVID-19. The sequencing input was peripheral blood. Recombination joined TRBV19 with TRBJ1-1; a tentative D match to TRBD1 spans 6 bases. The DNA is as follows: TGTGCCAGTAGTATAGTGGGGGGGGCGCTGACTGAAGCTTTCTTT. The encoded protein is CASSIVGGALTEAFF.